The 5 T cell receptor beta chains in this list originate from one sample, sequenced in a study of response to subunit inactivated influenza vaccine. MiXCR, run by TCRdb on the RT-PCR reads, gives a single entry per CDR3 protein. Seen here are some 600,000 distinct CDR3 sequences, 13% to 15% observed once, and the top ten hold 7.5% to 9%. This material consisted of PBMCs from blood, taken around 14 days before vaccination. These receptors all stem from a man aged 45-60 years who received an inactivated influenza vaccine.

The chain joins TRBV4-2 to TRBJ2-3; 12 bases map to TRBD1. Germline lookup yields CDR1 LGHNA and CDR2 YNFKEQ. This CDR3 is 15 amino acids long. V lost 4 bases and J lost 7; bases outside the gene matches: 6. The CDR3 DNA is TGTGCCAGCAGCCCCCGGGACAGGGGGCTAAATACGCAGTATTTT. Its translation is CASSPRDRGLNTQYF.

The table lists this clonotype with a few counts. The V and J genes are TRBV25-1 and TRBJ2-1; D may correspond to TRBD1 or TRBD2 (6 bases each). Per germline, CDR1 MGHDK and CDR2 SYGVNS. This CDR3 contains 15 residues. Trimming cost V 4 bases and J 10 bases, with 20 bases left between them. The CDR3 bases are TGTGCCAGCAGTGTCGAAATAAGGGGGGCAGGAGAGCAGTTCTTC. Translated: CASSVEIRGAGEQFF.

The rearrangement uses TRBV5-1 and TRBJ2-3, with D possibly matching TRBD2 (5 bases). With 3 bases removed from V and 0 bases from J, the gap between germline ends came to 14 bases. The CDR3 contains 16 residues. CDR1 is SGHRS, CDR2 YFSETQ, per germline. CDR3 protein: CASSSEGMLSTDTQYF. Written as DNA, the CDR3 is TGCGCCAGCAGCTCAGAGGGAATGCTAAGCACAGATACGCAGTATTTT.

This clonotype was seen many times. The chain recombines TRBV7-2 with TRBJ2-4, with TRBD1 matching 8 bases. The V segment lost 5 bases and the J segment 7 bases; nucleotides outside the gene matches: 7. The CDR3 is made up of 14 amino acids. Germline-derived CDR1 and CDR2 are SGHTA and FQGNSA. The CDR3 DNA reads TGTGCCAGCAGCAGAGACAGGGGTGGGAACATTCAGTACTTC. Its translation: CASSRDRGGNIQYF.

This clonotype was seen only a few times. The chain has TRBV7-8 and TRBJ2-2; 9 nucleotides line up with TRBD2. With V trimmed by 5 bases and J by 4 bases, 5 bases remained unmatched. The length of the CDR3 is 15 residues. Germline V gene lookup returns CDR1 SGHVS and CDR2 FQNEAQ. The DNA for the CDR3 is TGTGCCAGCAGCATGGGACTAGCCATCACCGGGGAGCTGTTTTTT. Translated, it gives CASSMGLAITGELFF. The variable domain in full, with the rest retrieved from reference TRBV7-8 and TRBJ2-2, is GAGVSQSPRYKVAKRGQDVALRCDPISGHVSLFWYQQALGQGPEFLTYFQNEAQLDKSGLPSDRFFAERPEGSVSTLKIQRTQQEDSAVYLCASSMGLAITGELFFGEGSRLTVL.